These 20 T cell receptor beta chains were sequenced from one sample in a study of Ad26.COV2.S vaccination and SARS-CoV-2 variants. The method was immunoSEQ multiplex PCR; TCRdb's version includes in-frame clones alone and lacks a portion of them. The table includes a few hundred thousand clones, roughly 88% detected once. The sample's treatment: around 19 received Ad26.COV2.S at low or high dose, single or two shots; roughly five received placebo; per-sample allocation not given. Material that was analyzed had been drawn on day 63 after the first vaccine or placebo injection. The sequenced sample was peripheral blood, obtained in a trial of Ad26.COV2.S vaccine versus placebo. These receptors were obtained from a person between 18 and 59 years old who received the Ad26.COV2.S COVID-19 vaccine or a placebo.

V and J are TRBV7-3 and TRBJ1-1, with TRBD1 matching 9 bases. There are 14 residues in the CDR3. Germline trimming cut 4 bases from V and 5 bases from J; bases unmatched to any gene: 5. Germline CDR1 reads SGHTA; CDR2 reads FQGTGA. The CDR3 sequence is CASSYRGLRTEAFF. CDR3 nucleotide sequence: TGTGCCAGCAGCTACAGGGGGCTTCGAACTGAAGCTTTCTTT. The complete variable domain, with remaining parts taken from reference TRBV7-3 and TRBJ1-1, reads GAGVSQTPSNKVTEKGKYVELRCDPISGHTALYWYRQSLGQGPEFLIYFQGTGAADDSGLPNDRFFAVRPEGSVSTLKIQRTERGDSAVYLCASSYRGLRTEAFFGQGTRLTVV.

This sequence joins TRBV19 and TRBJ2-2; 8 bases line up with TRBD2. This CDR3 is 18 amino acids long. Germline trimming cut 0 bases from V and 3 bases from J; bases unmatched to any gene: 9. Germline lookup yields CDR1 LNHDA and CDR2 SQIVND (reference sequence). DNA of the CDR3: TGTGCCAGTAGTATAGAGGAAGGGCTAGCGGGTTACACCGGGGAGCTGTTTTTT. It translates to CASSIEEGLAGYTGELFF. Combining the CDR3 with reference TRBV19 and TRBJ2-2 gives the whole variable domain DGGITQSPKYLFRKEGQNVTLSCEQNLNHDAMYWYRQDPGQGLRLIYYSQIVNDFQKGDIAEGYSVSREKKESFPLTVTSAQKNPTAFYLCASSIEEGLAGYTGELFFGEGSRLTVL.

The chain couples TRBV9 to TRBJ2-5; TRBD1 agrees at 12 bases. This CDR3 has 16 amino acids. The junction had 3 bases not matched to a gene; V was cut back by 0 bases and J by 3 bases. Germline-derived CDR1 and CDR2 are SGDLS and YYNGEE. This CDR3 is CASSVGDRGQEETQYF. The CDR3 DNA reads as TGTGCCAGCAGCGTAGGGGACAGGGGGCAGGAAGAGACCCAGTACTTC.

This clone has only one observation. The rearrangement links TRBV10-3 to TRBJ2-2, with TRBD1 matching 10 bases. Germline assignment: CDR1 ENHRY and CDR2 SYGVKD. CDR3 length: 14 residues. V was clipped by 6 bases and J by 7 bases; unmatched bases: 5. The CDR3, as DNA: TGTGCCATCAGCGGGACAGGGGTTAACGGGGAGCTGTTTTTT. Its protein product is CAISGTGVNGELFF.

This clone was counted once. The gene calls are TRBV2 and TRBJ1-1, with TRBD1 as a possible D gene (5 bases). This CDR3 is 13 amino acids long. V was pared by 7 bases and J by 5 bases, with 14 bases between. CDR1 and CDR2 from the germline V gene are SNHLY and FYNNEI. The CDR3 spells CASIVWGVTEAFF. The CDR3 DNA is TGTGCCAGCATTGTCTGGGGGGTGACTGAAGCTTTCTTT.

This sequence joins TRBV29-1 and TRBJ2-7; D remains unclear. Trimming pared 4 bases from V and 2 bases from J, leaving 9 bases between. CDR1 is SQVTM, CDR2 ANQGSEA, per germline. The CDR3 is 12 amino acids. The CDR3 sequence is CSVGGLTYEQYF. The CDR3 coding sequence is TGCAGCGTTGGGGGTCTCACCTACGAGCAGTACTTC.

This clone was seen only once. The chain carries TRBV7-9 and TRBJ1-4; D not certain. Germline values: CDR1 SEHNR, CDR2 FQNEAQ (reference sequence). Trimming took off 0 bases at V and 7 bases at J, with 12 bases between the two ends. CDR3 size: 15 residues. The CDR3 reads CASSLAGGKPEKLFF. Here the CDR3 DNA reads TGTGCCAGCAGCTTAGCTGGCGGGAAGCCTGAAAAACTGTTTTTT.

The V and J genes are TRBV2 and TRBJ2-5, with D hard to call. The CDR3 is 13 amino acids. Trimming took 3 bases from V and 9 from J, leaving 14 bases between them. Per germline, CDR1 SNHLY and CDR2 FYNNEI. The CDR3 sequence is CASSEGSILAQYF. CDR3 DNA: TGTGCCAGCAGTGAGGGTTCTATTCTGGCCCAGTACTTC.

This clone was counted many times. The CDR3 is CASSERLAGYEQFF. CDR3 coding DNA: TGTGCCAGCAGTGAAAGGCTAGCGGGATATGAGCAGTTCTTC. The chain uses TRBV25-1 and TRBJ2-1, with 9 bases aligning to TRBD2. CDR3 size: 14 residues. The J segment lost 8 bases and the V segment lost 2 bases, leaving 4 bases of the junction unmatched. Germline CDR1 reads MGHDK; CDR2 reads SYGVNS.

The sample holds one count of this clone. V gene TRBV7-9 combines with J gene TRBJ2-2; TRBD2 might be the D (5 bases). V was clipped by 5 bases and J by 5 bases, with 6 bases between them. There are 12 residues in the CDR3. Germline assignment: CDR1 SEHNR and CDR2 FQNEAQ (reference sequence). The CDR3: CASSPGTGELFF. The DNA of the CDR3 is TGTGCCAGCAGCCCGGGGACCGGGGAGCTGTTTTTT.

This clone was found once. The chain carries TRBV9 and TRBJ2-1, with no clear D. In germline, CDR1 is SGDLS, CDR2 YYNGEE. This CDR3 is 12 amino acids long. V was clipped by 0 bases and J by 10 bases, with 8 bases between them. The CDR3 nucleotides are TGTGCCAGCAGCGTAGACGAGGACGAGCAGTTCTTC. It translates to CASSVDEDEQFF. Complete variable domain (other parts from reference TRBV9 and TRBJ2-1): DSGVTQTPKHLITATGQRVTLRCSPRSGDLSVYWYQQSLDQGLQFLIQYYNGEERAKGNILERFSAQQFPDLHSELNLSSLELGDSALYFCASSVDEDEQFFGPGTRLTVL.

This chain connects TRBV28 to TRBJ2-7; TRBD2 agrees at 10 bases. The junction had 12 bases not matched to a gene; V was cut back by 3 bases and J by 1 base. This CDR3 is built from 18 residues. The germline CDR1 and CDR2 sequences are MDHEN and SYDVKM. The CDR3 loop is CASSLTPLLAGKSYEQYF. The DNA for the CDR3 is TGTGCCAGCAGTTTGACCCCTTTACTAGCGGGAAAGTCCTACGAGCAGTACTTC.

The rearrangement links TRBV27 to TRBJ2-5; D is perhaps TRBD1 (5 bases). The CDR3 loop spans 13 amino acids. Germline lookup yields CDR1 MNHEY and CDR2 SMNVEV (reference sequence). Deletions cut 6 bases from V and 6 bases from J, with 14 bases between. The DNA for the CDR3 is TGTGCCAGCAGGAGCAGGGAAAAGAAGACCCAGTACTTC. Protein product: CASRSREKKTQYF.

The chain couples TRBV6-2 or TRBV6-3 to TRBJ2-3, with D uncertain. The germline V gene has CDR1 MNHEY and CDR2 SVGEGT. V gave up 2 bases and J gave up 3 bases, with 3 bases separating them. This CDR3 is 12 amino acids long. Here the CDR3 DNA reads TGTGCCAGCAGTTACGTTACAGATACGCAGTATTTT. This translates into CASSYVTDTQYF.

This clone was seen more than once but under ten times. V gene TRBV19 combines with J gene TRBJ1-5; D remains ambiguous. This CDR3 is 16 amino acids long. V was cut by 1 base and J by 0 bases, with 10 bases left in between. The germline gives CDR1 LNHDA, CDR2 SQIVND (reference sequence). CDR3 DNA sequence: TGTGCCAGTAGTATAGGCAGTCTAAATAGCAATCAGCCCCAGCATTTT. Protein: CASSIGSLNSNQPQHF.

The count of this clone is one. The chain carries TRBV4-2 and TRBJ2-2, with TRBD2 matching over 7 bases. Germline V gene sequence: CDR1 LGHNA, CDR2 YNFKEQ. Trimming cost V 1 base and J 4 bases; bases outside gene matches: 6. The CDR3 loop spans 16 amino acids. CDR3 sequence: CASSQVRGGSTGELFF. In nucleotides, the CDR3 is TGTGCCAGCAGCCAAGTAAGGGGCGGGAGCACCGGGGAGCTGTTTTTT.

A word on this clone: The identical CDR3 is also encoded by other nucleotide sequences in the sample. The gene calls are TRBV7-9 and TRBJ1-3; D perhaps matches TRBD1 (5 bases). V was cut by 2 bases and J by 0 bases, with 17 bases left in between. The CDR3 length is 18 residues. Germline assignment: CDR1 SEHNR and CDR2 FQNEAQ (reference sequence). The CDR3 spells CASSLIRDSSPSGNTIYF. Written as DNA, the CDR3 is TGTGCCAGCAGCTTAATCAGGGATAGTAGTCCCTCTGGAAACACCATATATTTT.

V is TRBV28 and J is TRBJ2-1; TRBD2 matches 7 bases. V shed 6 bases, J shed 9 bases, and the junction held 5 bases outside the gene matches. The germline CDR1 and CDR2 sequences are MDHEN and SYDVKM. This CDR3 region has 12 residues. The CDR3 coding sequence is TGTGCCAGCAGCACTAGCGTGCCTGAGCAGTTCTTC. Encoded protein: CASSTSVPEQFF.

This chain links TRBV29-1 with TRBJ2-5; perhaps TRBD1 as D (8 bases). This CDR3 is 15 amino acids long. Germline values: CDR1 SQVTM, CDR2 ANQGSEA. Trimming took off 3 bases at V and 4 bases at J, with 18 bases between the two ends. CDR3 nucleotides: TGCAGCGTTGAGTTGCGACAGGGGAGGGGAGAGACCCAGTACTTC. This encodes CSVELRQGRGETQYF.

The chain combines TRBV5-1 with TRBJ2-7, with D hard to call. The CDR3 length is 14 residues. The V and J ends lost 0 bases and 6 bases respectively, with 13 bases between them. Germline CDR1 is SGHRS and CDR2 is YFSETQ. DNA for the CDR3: TGCGCCAGCAGCTTGGGGGCGCTGTACCCCGAGCAGTACTTC. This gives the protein CASSLGALYPEQYF.